This T cell receptor beta chain was identified in a study of blood T cell repertoires in COVID-19. As for the study in general: Donors in the United States, Italy and Spain gave samples during acute or convalescent COVID-19. Sample material is recorded as cDNA or gDNA derived from T cells, B-cell-depleted T cells, or PBMCs.

Germline V gives CDR1 MNHEY, CDR2 SVGAGI. The length of the CDR3 is 15 residues. V shed 6 bases and J shed 0 bases, with 12 bases lying between them. Source study methods: Quantification of nucleated cells was approximated via reference gene primer amplification. Data came from immunoSEQ multiplex PCR; TCRdb stores just in-frame clones and leaves some out. V, J and clone size are taken as reported in that table, and D and trimming were inferred from the DNA itself. The sample comprises hundreds of thousands of clones, 82% of which are singletons, and over 3.5% rests with the top ten. The J gene is TRBJ1-3, the V gene TRBV6-5, with D perhaps matching TRBD1 (5 bases). The sequenced material came from peripheral blood. This TCR was recovered from a woman aged 70 to 79 with acute or convalescent COVID-19. Here the CDR3 DNA reads TGTGCCAGCAGCTGGACACGGAACTCTGGAAACACCATATATTTT. It is translated as CASSWTRNSGNTIYF.